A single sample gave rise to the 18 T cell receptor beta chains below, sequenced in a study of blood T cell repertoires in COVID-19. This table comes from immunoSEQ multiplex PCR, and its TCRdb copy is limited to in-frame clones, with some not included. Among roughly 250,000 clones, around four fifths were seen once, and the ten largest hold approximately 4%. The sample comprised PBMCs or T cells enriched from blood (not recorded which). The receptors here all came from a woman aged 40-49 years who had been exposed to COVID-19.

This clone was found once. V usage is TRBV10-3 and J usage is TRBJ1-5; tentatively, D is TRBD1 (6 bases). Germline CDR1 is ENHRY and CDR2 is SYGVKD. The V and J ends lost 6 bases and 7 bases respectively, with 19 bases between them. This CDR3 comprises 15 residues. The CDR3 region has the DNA TGTGCCATCAGAACGGGCCCAGGGGTAGAACAGCCCCAGCATTTT. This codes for CAIRTGPGVEQPQHF.

CDR3 loop: CASSLGGFNYGYTF. CDR3 bases: TGTGCCAGCAGTCTGGGGGGGTTTAACTATGGCTACACCTTC. This chain uses TRBV5-6 with TRBJ1-2, with D possibly being TRBD1 (5 bases). The CDR3 totals 14 residues. Germline loops: CDR1 SGHDT, CDR2 YYEEEE. Trimming shortened V by 5 bases and J by 1 base, and 12 bases separated the two germline ends.

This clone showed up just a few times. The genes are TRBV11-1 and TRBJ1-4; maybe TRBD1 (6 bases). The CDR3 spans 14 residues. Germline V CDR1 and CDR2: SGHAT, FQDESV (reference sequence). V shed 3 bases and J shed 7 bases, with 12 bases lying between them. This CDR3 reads CASSFGQIGEKLFF. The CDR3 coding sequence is TGTGCCAGCAGCTTCGGACAGATTGGTGAAAAACTGTTTTTT.

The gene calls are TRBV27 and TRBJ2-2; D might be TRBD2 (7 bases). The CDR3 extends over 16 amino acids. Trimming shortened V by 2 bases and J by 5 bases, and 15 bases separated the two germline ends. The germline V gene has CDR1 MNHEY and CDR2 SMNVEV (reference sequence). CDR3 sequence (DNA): TGTGCCAGCAGTTTAAGCGAAGGGGGGGTTACCGGGGAGCTGTTTTTT. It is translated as CASSLSEGGVTGELFF.

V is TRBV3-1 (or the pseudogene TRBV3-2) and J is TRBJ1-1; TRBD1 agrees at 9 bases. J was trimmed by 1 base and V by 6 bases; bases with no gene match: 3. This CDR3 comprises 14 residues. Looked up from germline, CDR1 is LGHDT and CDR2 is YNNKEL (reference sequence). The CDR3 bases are TGTGCCAGCAGGGACAGGGGAGCGAACACTGAAGCTTTCTTT. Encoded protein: CASRDRGANTEAFF.

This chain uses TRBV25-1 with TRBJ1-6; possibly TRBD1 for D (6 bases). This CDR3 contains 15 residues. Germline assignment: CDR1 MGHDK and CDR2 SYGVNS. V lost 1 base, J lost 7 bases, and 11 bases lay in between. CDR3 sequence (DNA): TGTGCCAGCAGTGAATGGGGGGGCCTGAATTCACCCCTCCACTTT. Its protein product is CASSEWGGLNSPLHF.

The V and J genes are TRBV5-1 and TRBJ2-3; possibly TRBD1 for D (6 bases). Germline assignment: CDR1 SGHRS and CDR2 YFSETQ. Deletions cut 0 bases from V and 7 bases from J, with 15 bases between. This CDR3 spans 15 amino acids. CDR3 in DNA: TGCGCCAGCAGCTTGGATTCAGGGGCTCTAAATACGCAGTATTTT. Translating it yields CASSLDSGALNTQYF. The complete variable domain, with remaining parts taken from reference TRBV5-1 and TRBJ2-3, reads KAGVTQTPRYLIKTRGQQVTLSCSPISGHRSVSWYQQTPGQGLQFLFEYFSETQRNKGNFPGRFSGRQFSNSRSEMNVSTLELGDSALYLCASSLDSGALNTQYFGPGTRLTVL.

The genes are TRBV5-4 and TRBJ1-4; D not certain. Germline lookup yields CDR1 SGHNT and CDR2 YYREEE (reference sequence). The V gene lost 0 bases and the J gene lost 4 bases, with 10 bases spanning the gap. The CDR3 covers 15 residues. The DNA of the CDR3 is TGTGCCAGCAGCTTGGGCCGCGCCCTTAATGAAAAACTGTTTTTT. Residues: CASSLGRALNEKLFF.

This chain's CDR3 is CAWSDGSPLHF. DNA of the CDR3: TGTGCCTGGAGTGACGGTTCACCCCTCCACTTT. The V and J genes are TRBV30 and TRBJ1-6; no reliable D call. Germline CDR1 GTSNPN, CDR2 SVGIG (reference sequence). The CDR3 is 11 amino acids. Trimming took 1 base from V and 9 from J, leaving 4 bases between them.

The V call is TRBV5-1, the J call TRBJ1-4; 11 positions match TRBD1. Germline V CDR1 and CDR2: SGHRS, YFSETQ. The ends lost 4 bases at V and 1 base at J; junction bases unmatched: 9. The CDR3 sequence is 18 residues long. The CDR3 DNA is TGCGCCAGCAGCCCTGGACAGGGGGCTTTTGGAACTAATGAAAAACTGTTTTTT. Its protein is CASSPGQGAFGTNEKLFF.

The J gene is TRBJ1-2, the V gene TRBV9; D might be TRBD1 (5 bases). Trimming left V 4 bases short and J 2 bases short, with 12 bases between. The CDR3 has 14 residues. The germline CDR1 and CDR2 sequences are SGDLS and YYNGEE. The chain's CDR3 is CASSPGRGNYGYTF. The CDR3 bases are TGTGCCAGCAGCCCGGGACGGGGGAACTATGGCTACACCTTC.

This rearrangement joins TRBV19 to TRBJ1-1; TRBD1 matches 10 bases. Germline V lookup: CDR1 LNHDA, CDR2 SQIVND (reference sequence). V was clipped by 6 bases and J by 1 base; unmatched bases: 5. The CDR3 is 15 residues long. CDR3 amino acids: CASSRDRGWNTEAFF. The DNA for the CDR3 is TGTGCCAGTAGCCGGGACAGGGGCTGGAACACTGAAGCTTTCTTT.

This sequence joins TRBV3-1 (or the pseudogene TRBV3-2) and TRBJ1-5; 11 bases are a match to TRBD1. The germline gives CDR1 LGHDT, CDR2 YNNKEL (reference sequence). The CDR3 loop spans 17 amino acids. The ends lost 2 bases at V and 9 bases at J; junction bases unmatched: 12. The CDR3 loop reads CASSQFPGQGAQGPQHF. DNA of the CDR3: TGTGCCAGCAGCCAATTTCCAGGACAGGGGGCGCAGGGGCCCCAGCATTTT.

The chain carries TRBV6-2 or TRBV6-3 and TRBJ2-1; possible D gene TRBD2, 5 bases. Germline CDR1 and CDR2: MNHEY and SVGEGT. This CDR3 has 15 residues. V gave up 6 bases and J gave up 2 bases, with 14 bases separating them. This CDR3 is CASSRNGGTYNEQFF. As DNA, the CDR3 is TGTGCCAGCAGCCGCAATGGAGGCACCTACAATGAGCAGTTCTTC.

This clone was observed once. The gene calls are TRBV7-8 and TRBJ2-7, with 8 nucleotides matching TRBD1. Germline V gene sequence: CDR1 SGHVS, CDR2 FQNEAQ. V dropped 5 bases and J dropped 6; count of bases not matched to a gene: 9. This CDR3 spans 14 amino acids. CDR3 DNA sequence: TGTGCCAGCAGCGAAGGACAGGGAACATCCGAGCAGTACTTC. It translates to CASSEGQGTSEQYF.

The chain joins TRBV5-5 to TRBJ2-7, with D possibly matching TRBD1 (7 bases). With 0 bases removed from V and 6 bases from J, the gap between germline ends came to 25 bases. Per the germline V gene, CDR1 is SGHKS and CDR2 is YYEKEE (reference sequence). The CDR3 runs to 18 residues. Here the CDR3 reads CASSLVPSDREALSEQYF. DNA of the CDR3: TGTGCCAGCAGCTTGGTACCGAGCGACAGGGAGGCACTGAGCGAGCAGTACTTC.

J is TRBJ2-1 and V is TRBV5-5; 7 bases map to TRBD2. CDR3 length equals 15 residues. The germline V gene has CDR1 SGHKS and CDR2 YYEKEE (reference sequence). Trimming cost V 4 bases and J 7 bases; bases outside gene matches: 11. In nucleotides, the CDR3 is TGTGCCAGCAGCGGGGAATGGCTAGCGGTAAATGAGCAGTTCTTC. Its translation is CASSGEWLAVNEQFF.

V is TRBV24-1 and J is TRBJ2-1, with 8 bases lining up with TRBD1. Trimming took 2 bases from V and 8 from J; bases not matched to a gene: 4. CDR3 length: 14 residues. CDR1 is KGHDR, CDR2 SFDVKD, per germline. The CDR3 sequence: CATSDWTGKDEQFF. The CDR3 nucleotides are TGTGCCACCAGTGATTGGACAGGGAAGGATGAGCAGTTCTTC.